The 10 T cell receptor beta chains in this list originate from one sample, sequenced in a study of PD-L1 blockade in urothelial cancer. Repertoires were generated with immunoSEQ multiplex PCR, while TCRdb's copy carries only in-frame clones and drops some. The sample lists more than 35,000 clones, 90% seen once, with around 8.3% in the top ten. Sample: PBMCs, taken around atezolizumab (anti-PD-L1) treatment. These receptor sequences come from a man between 65 and 85 years old with urothelial cancer.

The rearrangement links TRBV28 to TRBJ2-7; TRBD2 agrees at 15 bases. This CDR3 is 18 amino acids long. CDR1 and CDR2 from the germline V gene are MDHEN and SYDVKM. V gave up 3 bases and J gave up 3 bases; unmatched junction bases: 9. CDR3 amino acids: CASSLFRTSGRAHYEQYF. The CDR3, as DNA: TGTGCCAGCAGTTTGTTCAGGACTAGCGGGAGGGCCCACTACGAGCAGTACTTC.

V gene TRBV19 combines with J gene TRBJ1-1; possibly TRBD1 for D (6 bases). The CDR3 covers 15 residues. The V gene lost 3 bases and the J gene lost 0 bases, with 11 bases spanning the gap. In germline, CDR1 is LNHDA, CDR2 SQIVND (reference sequence). The CDR3 coding sequence is TGTGCCAGTAGTATCCAGACAGGACTGAACACTGAAGCTTTCTTT. Translated: CASSIQTGLNTEAFF.

V and J are TRBV2 and TRBJ1-5; D not certain. Trimming removed 3 bases at V and 6 bases at J, with 24 bases between. The CDR3 is 18 residues long. Germline CDR1 is SNHLY and CDR2 is FYNNEI. The CDR3 reads CASSDSPPQRGQGQPQHF. As DNA, the CDR3 is TGTGCCAGCAGTGATAGCCCCCCCCAGAGAGGGCAAGGTCAGCCCCAGCATTTT.

This sequence joins TRBV9 and TRBJ2-1; 9 nucleotides match TRBD2. Germline V gene data show CDR1 as SGDLS and CDR2 as YYNGEE. The junction had 8 bases not matched to a gene; V was cut back by 4 bases and J by 9 bases. There are 14 residues in the CDR3. In DNA form, the CDR3 reads TGTGCCAGCAGCATTAGCGGGAGCTTCGCTGAGCAGTTCTTC. Protein: CASSISGSFAEQFF.

The chain recombines TRBV28 with TRBJ2-1, with 9 bases that match TRBD2. J gave up 4 bases and V 6 bases, and 7 bases lay outside the gene matches. The CDR3 covers 15 residues. The germline gives CDR1 MDHEN, CDR2 SYDVKM. CDR3 coding DNA: TGTGCCAGCAGAACCGGGACTAGCCGATACAATGAGCAGTTCTTC. This translates into CASRTGTSRYNEQFF.

J is TRBJ1-5 and V is TRBV19; tentatively, D is TRBD1 (6 bases). This CDR3 has 16 amino acids. Germline loops: CDR1 LNHDA, CDR2 SQIVND (reference sequence). Trimming shortened V by 5 bases and J by 0 bases, and 14 bases separated the two germline ends. DNA for the CDR3: TGTGCCAGTAGTGAGACGTGGGACAATAGCAATCAGCCCCAGCATTTT. It is translated as CASSETWDNSNQPQHF.

The chain recombines TRBV4-1 with TRBJ2-3; 8 bases line up with TRBD1. The V gene end was trimmed by 5 bases and the J gene end by 2 bases; junction bases not matched to a gene: 9. CDR3 length: 16 residues. Per the germline V gene, CDR1 is MGHRA and CDR2 is YSYEKL. The CDR3 sequence: CASSGTRGRDTDTQYF. CDR3 bases: TGCGCCAGCAGCGGGACCAGGGGGCGGGACACAGATACGCAGTATTTT.

The V and J genes are TRBV4-2 and TRBJ2-6; 8 nucleotides line up with TRBD1. CDR1 is LGHNA and CDR2 is YNFKEQ in the germline V gene. CDR3 length: 17 amino acids. The V segment lost 6 bases and the J segment 3 bases; nucleotides outside the gene matches: 10. The CDR3 loop is CASSLRQGLGGANVLTF. CDR3 in DNA: TGTGCCAGCAGTCTAAGACAGGGGCTGGGTGGGGCCAACGTCCTGACTTTC.

This clone occurred once. The rearrangement joins TRBV5-4 to TRBJ1-2; TRBD1 aligns across 7 bases. V lost 1 base, J lost 7 bases, and 7 bases stayed unmatched. The CDR3 spans 14 residues. Per germline, CDR1 SGHNT and CDR2 YYREEE (reference sequence). The CDR3 nucleotides are TGTGCCAGCAGCTTGTCGGGACAGTACGGTGGCTACACCTTC. As protein: CASSLSGQYGGYTF.

This clone was observed a few times. The rearrangement joins TRBV6-1 to TRBJ1-2; 7 bases are a match to TRBD1. J gave up 3 bases and V 4 bases, and 8 bases lay outside the gene matches. The germline gives CDR1 MNHNS, CDR2 SASEGT. The CDR3 has 15 amino acids. The CDR3 spells CASSVLRGYDYGYTF. The CDR3 DNA follows: TGTGCCAGCAGTGTACTCAGGGGGTACGACTATGGCTACACCTTC.